The 13 T cell receptor beta chains reported below all come from one sample, sequenced in a study of blood T cell repertoires in COVID-19. Clones were read by immunoSEQ multiplex PCR, and TCRdb kept only the in-frame ones, dropping some. Among approximately 100,000 clones listed, approximately 88% were seen once. The sequenced material came from peripheral blood. The receptors were gathered from a man between 60 and 75 years old with acute or convalescent COVID-19.

DNA of the CDR3: TGCAGCGCCCTCTCAGGGCACGAGACCCAGTACTTC. Amino acid sequence: CSALSGHETQYF. The chain combines TRBV29-1 with TRBJ2-5, with D possibly TRBD1 on 5 matching bases. Trimming left V 7 bases short and J 5 bases short, with 14 bases between. Germline V lookup: CDR1 SQVTM, CDR2 ANQGSEA. The length of the CDR3 is 12 residues.

This chain connects TRBV6-1 to TRBJ2-2; TRBD1 matches 8 bases. Looked up from germline, CDR1 is MNHNS and CDR2 is SASEGT. The CDR3 loop spans 16 amino acids. After removal of 8 bases from V and 5 bases from J, the junction contained 13 bases not matched to a gene. For the CDR3, the DNA is TGTGCCAGCGGTAAAGGTTGGACAGGGAATACCGGGGAGCTGTTTTTT. Translated, it gives CASGKGWTGNTGELFF.

This clone was counted only a few times. The chain uses TRBV28 and TRBJ2-7; perhaps TRBD1 as D (6 bases). Trimming cost V 5 bases and J 9 bases, with 17 bases left between them. Germline assignment: CDR1 MDHEN and CDR2 SYDVKM. This CDR3 spans 13 amino acids. In DNA form, the CDR3 reads TGTGCCAGCAGTCCCCGGGACATCGAACTGCAGTACTTC. It translates to CASSPRDIELQYF.

V gene TRBV7-6 combines with J gene TRBJ1-6; TRBD1 agrees at 9 bases. V trimming: 0 bases; J trimming: 7 bases; junction bases outside the gene matches: 1. Per germline, CDR1 SGHVS and CDR2 FNYEAQ. The CDR3 consists of 15 residues. The CDR3 region is CASSLAGTGNSPLHF. The DNA for the CDR3 is TGTGCCAGCAGCTTAGCCGGGACAGGGAATTCACCCCTCCACTTT.

This clone was observed a few times. The genes are TRBV5-4 and TRBJ1-3; weak D call: TRBD1 (6 bases). Germline lookup yields CDR1 SGHNT and CDR2 YYREEE (reference sequence). V was pared by 1 base and J by 2 bases, with 10 bases between. The CDR3 is 15 residues long. The CDR3: CASSLYDRTGNTIYF. The CDR3 nucleotides are TGTGCCAGCAGCTTGTATGACAGGACTGGAAACACCATATATTTT.

The rearrangement joins TRBV5-1 to TRBJ1-2, with D perhaps TRBD1 (6 bases). Trimming cost V 2 bases and J 6 bases, with 14 bases left between them. This CDR3 is built from 14 residues. From germline, CDR1 is SGHRS and CDR2 YFSETQ. This CDR3 reads CASSFEGQRNGYTF. As DNA, the CDR3 is TGCGCCAGCAGCTTTGAAGGACAGAGAAATGGCTACACCTTC.

This clone was seen a handful of times. The chain uses TRBV19 and TRBJ1-1; D remains unclear. Trimming left V 5 bases short and J 0 bases short, with 10 bases between. CDR3 length: 14 amino acids. Germline V gene lookup returns CDR1 LNHDA and CDR2 SQIVND (reference sequence). The CDR3 DNA reads TGTGCCAGTAGTCCCCGAGAGGTGAACACTGAAGCTTTCTTT. Its translation: CASSPREVNTEAFF.

The rearrangement joins TRBV25-1 to TRBJ2-1; TRBD1 aligns across 12 bases. After removal of 6 bases from V and 9 bases from J, the junction contained 12 bases not matched to a gene. CDR3 length: 16 residues. Germline-derived CDR1 and CDR2 are MGHDK and SYGVNS. DNA for the CDR3: TGTGCCAGCAGCGATACCGTAGGGACAGGGGGCGTTGAGCAGTTCTTC. Residues: CASSDTVGTGGVEQFF.

In its sample, this clone was seen once. This chain uses TRBV12-3 or TRBV12-4 with TRBJ2-2; a weak D match, TRBD1 (6 bases). The CDR3 covers 13 residues. The V end was cut by 3 bases, the J end by 5 bases, with 7 bases between. The CDR3 DNA reads TGTGCCAGCAGTTTCCAGGGGACCGGGGAGCTGTTTTTT. Translation gives CASSFQGTGELFF.

This sequence joins TRBV19 and TRBJ1-2, with D maybe TRBD1 (6 bases). The germline gives CDR1 LNHDA, CDR2 SQIVND (reference sequence). The CDR3 sequence is 14 residues long. Trimming left V 7 bases short and J 13 bases short, with 25 bases between. The CDR3 reads CASTHKGVARWVTF. For the CDR3, the DNA is TGTGCCAGTACCCACAAGGGGGTCGCTAGGTGGGTCACCTTC.

This chain uses TRBV24-1 with TRBJ2-3, with 10 bases lining up with TRBD2. The germline CDR1 and CDR2 sequences are KGHDR and SFDVKD. The V segment lost 7 bases and the J segment 1 base; nucleotides outside the gene matches: 4. The CDR3 covers 15 residues. CDR3: CATSLAGEGTDTQYF. CDR3 in DNA: TGTGCCACCAGCCTAGCGGGAGAGGGCACAGATACGCAGTATTTT.

The gene calls are TRBV10-3 and TRBJ2-7; no clear D. The CDR3 has 13 residues. Germline V gene data show CDR1 as ENHRY and CDR2 as SYGVKD. The ends were cut back, 2 bases at V and 6 bases at J, with 11 bases in the middle. CDR3 in DNA: TGTGCCATCAGTGAGGGTAGAAGTACCGAGCAGTACGTC. It translates to CAISEGRSTEQYV.

The chain employs TRBV7-9 and TRBJ1-1, with a weak D call TRBD1 (5 bases). Germline CDR1 and CDR2: SEHNR and FQNEAQ (reference sequence). Trimming pared 6 bases from V and 2 bases from J, leaving 22 bases between. The CDR3 runs to 17 residues. DNA of the CDR3: TGTGCCAGCAGTCGTACAGTTGGGACTGGAGGAAACACTGAAGCTTTCTTT. Protein sequence: CASSRTVGTGGNTEAFF.